Sequencing of this T cell receptor (beta chain) was carried out in a study of tumor-infiltrating lymphocytes in localized non-small cell lung cancer. Germline lookup yields CDR1 SNHLY and CDR2 FYNNEI. With V trimmed by 2 bases and J by 6 bases, 3 bases remained unmatched. CDR3 length equals 14 residues. Only in-frame clones appear in the TCRdb table, and some are missing; sequencing was by immunoSEQ multiplex PCR. The profile shows around 25,000 clones, roughly 69% of them singletons. V is TRBV2 and J is TRBJ2-2; 7 bases line up with TRBD2. The sample consisted of lung tumor tissue. The receptor comes from a human donor with non-small cell lung cancer. The CDR3 DNA reads TGTGCCAGCAGTGAAAGCGGGAAGGCCGGGGAGCTGTTTTTT. Translating it yields CASSESGKAGELFF.